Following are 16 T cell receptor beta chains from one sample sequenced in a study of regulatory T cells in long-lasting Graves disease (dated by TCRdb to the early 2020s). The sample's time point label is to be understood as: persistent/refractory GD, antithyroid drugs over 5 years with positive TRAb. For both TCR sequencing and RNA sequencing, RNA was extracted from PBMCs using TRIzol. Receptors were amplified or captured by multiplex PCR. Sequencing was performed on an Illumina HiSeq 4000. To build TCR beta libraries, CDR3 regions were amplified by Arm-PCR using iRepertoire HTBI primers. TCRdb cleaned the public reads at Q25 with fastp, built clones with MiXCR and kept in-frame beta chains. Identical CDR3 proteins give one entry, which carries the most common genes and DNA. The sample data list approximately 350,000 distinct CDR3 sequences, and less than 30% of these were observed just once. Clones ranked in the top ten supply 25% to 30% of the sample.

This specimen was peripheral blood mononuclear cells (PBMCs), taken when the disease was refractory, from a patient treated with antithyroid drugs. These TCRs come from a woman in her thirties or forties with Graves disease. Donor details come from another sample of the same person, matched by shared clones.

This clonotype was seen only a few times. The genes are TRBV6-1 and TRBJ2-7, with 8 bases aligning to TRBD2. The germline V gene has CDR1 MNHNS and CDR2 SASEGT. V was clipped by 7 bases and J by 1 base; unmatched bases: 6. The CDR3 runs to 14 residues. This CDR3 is CASNPAGVSYEQYF. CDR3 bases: TGTGCCAGCAACCCAGCGGGAGTATCCTACGAGCAGTACTTC.

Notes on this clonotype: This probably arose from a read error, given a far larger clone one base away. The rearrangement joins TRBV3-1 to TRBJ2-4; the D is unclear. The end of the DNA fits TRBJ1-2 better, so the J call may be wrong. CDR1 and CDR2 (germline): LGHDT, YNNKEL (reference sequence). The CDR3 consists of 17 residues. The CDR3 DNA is TGTGTCAGCAGCGCGTCTACAGCCGAACCCTTAGTCTATGGCTACACCTTC. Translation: CVSSASTAEPLVYGYTF.

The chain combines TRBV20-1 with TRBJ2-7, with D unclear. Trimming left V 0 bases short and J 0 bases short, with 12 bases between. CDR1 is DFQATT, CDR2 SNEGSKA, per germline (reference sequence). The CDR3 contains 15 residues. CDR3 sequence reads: CSARDPSQSSYEQYF. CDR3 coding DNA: TGCAGTGCTAGAGATCCGTCACAAAGCTCCTACGAGCAGTACTTC.

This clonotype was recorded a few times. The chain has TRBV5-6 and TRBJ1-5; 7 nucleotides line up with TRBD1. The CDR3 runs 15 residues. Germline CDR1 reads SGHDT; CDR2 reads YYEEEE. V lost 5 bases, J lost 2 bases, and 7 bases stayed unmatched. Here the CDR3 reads CASSSAGTGNQPQHF. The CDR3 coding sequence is TGTGCCAGCAGTTCTGCCGGGACAGGCAATCAGCCCCAGCATTTT.

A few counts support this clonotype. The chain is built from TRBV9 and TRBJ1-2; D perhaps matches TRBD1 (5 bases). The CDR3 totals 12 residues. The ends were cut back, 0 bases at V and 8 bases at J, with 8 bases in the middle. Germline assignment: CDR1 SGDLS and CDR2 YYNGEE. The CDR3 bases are TGTGCCAGCAGCGTAGTCCAGGGCGGCTACACCTTC. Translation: CASSVVQGGYTF.

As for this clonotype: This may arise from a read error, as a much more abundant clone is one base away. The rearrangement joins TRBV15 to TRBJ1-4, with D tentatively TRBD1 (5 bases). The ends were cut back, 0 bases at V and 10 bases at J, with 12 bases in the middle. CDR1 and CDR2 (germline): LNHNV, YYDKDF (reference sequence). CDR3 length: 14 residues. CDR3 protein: CATSRDQGDGKLFF. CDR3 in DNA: TGTGCCACCAGCAGAGATCAGGGAGATGGAAAACTGTTTTTT.

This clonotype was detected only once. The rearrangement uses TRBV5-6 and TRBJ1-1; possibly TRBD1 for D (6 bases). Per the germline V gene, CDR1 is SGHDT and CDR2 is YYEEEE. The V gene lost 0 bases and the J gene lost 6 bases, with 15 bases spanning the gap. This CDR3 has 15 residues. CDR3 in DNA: TGTGCCAGCAGCTTGGCCGGTTCAGGGGCCGCTGAAGCTTTCTTT. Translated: CASSLAGSGAAEAFF.

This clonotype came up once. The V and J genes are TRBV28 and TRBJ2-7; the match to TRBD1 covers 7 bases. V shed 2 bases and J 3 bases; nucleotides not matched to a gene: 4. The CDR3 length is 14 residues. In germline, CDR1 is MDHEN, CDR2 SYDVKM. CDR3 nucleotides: TGTGCCAGCAGTTTAGAGGGACAGTTCTACGAGCAGTACTTC. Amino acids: CASSLEGQFYEQYF.

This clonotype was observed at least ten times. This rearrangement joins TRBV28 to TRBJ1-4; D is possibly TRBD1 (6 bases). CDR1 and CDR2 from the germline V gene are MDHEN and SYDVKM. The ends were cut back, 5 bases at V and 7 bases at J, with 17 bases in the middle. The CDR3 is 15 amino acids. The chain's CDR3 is CASSPPRGIVEKLFF. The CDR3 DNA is TGTGCCAGCAGTCCCCCAAGGGGGATAGTTGAAAAACTGTTTTTT.

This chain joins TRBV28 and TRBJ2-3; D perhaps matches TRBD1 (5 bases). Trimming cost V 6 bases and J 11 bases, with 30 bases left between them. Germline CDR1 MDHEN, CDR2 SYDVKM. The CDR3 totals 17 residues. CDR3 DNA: TGTGCCAGCAGCCAGATCACAGGCCCCAGGGTGGGGTGGGGGCAGTATTTT. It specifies CASSQITGPRVGWGQYF.

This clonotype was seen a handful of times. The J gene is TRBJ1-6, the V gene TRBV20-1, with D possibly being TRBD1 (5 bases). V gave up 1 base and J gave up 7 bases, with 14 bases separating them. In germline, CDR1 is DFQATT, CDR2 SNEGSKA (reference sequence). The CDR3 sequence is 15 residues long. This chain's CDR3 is CSARVRGRVNSPLHF. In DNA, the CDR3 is TGCAGTGCTAGAGTCCGGGGCAGGGTAAATTCACCCCTCCACTTT.

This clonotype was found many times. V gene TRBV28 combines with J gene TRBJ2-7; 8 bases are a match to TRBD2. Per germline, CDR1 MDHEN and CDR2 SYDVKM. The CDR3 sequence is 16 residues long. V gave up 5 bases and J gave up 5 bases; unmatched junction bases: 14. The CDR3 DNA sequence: TGTGCCAGCAGTCCGTTTACGGGAGGGCCCCCCCACGAGCAGTACTTC. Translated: CASSPFTGGPPHEQYF.

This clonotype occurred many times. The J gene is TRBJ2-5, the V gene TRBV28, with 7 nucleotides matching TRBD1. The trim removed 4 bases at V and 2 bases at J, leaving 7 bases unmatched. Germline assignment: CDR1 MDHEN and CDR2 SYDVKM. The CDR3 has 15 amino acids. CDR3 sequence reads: CASSYGTVRQETQYF. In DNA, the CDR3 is TGTGCCAGCAGTTATGGGACAGTGAGGCAAGAGACCCAGTACTTC.

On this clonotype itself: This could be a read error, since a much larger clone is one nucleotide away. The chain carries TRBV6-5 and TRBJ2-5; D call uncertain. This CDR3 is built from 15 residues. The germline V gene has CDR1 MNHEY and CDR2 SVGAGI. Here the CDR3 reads CAGSSSESYQETQYF. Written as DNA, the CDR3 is TGTGCCGGCAGTTCATCCGAATCGTACCAAGAGACCCAGTACTTC.

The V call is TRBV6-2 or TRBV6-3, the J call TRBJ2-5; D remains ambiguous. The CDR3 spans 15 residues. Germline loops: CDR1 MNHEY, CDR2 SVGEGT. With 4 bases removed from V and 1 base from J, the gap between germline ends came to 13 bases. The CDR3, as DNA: TGTGCCAGCAGTTCCGTCGGACGGACCCAAGAGACCCAGTACTTC. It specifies CASSSVGRTQETQYF.

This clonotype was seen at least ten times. CDR3 residues: CASSERVEEPTYEQYF. The CDR3 DNA is TGTGCCAGCAGTGAAAGGGTGGAAGAGCCAACCTACGAGCAGTACTTC. The chain couples TRBV2 to TRBJ2-7; D is uncertain. The V end was cut by 2 bases, the J end by 2 bases, with 16 bases between. Per the germline V gene, CDR1 is SNHLY and CDR2 is FYNNEI. The CDR3 is 16 amino acids.